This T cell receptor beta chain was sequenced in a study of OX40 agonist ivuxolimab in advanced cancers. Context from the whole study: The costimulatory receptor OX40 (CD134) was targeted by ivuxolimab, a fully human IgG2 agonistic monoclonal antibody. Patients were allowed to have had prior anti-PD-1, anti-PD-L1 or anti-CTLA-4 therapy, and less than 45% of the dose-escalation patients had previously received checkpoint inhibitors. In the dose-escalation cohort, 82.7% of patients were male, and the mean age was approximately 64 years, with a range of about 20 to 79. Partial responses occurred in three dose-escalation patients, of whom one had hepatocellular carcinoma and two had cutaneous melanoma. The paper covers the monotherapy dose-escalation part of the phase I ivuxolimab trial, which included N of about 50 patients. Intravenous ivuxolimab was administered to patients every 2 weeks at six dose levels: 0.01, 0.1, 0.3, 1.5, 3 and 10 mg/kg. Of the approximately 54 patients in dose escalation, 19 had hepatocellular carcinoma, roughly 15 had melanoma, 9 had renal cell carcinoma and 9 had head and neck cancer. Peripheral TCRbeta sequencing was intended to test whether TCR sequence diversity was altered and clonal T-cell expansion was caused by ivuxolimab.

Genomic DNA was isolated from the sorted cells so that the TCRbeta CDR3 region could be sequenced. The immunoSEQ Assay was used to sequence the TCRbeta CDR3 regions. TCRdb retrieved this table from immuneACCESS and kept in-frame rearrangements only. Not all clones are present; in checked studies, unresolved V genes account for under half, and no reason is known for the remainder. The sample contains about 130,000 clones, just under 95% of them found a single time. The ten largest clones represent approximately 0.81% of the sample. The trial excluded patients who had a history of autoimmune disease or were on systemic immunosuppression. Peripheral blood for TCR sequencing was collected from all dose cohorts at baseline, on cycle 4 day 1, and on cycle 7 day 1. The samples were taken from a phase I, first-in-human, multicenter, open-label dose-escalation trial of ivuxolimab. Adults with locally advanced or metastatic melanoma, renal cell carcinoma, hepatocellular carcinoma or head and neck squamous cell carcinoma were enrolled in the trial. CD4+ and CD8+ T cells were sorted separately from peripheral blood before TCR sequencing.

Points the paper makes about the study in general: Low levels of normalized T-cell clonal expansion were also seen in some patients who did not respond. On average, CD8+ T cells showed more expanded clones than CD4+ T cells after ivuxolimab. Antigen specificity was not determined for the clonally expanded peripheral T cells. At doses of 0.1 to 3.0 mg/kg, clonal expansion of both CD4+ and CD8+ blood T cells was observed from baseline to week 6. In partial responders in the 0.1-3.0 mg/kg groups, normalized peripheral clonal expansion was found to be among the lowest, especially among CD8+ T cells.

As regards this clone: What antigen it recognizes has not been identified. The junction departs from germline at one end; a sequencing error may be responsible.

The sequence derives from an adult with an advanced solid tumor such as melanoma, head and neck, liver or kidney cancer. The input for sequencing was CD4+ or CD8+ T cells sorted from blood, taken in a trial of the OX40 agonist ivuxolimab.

Read as DNA, the sequence is TGTGCTAGCAGCCCAGAAGTCTGGCAAGAGACCCAGTACTTC. Its protein reads: CASSPEVWQETQYF. The chain couples TRBV7-7 to TRBJ2-5, with the D gene call left open. The CDR3 holds 14 amino acids from the cysteine to the phenylalanine. The read is trimmed to its CDR3 DNA, 42 bases read in frame from base 1. The germline V gene (reference sequence) gives CDR1 as SSHAT and CDR2 as FNYEAQ.